The 5 T cell receptor beta chains given below trace back to one sample, sequenced in a study of graft-versus-host responses after intestinal transplantation. Repertoires were generated with immunoSEQ multiplex PCR, while TCRdb's copy carries only in-frame clones and drops some. In the table there are more than 12,000 clones, roughly a third of which are singletons. Responders (200,000, CFSE-labeled) were co-plated with 200,000 irradiated, violet-dye-labeled stimulators. Sequencing used alloreactive CD8+ T cells from a mixed lymphocyte reaction culture, obtained before intestinal transplant. Specified subset: CFSE-low proliferating T cells sorted from roughly six-day pre-transplant mixed lymphocyte reaction (GvH or HvG direction). All receptors derive from a human patient who received an intestinal transplant.

This clone has more than one count but fewer than ten. V gene TRBV27 combines with J gene TRBJ2-3; tentative D call: TRBD1 (6 bases). The germline V and J ends were trimmed by 6 bases and 5 bases, with 12 bases remaining between them. The CDR3 contains 13 residues. The germline V gene encodes CDR1 MNHEY and CDR2 SMNVEV (reference sequence). CDR3 coding DNA: TGTGCCAGCAGACAGGGAGCAGGAGATACGCAGTATTTT. The encoded protein is CASRQGAGDTQYF.

This clone was seen more than once but under ten times. CDR3: CASSLFPTGAHPLHF. The DNA of the CDR3 is TGCGCCAGCAGCTTATTCCCGACAGGGGCGCATCCCCTCCACTTT. The chain couples TRBV5-1 to TRBJ1-6; 8 bases align to TRBD1. Germline V CDR1 and CDR2: SGHRS, YFSETQ. The CDR3 length is 15 residues. The trim removed 2 bases at V and 13 bases at J, leaving 11 bases unmatched.

In its sample, this clone was seen a few times. The rearrangement links TRBV9 to TRBJ2-1, with 8 positions matching TRBD2. The ends lost 0 bases at V and 2 bases at J; junction bases unmatched: 4. Germline loops: CDR1 SGDLS, CDR2 YYNGEE. The CDR3 has 16 amino acids. The CDR3 loop reads CASSVDGGAAYNEQFF. In nucleotides, the CDR3 is TGTGCCAGCAGCGTAGACGGGGGGGCCGCCTACAATGAGCAGTTCTTC.

This clone was seen more than once but under ten times. In DNA, the CDR3 is TGTGCCATCAGTGAGTCGGCTAGTGCTGAAGCTTTCTTT. It codes for CAISESASAEAFF. V and J are TRBV10-3 and TRBJ1-1; D is unresolved. The CDR3 covers 13 residues. Trimming shortened V by 0 bases and J by 6 bases, and 8 bases separated the two germline ends. Germline lookup yields CDR1 ENHRY and CDR2 SYGVKD.

The J gene is TRBJ2-7, the V gene TRBV6-1, with a weak D call TRBD2 (5 bases). The CDR3 spans 12 residues. Germline V lookup: CDR1 MNHNS, CDR2 SASEGT. V gave up 10 bases and J gave up 3 bases, with 13 bases separating them. CDR3 nucleotide sequence: TGTGCCACCCTCTACGGGGACTACGAGCAGTACTTC. Residues: CATLYGDYEQYF.